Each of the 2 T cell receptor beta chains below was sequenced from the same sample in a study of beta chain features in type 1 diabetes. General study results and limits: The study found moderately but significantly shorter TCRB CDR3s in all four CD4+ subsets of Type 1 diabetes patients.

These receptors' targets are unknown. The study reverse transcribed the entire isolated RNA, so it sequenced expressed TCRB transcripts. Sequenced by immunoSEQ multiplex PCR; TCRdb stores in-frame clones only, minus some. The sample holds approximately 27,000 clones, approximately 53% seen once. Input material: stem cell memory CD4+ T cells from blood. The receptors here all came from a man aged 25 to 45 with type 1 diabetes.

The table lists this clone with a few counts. The CDR3 sequence: CASSGGTSGSWRTDTQYF. The CDR3 DNA reads as TGCGCCAGCAGCGGAGGGACTAGCGGGAGCTGGCGTACAGATACGCAGTATTTT. This chain joins TRBV5-1 and TRBJ2-3; 14 bases fit TRBD2. The CDR3 consists of 18 residues. Germline CDR1 and CDR2: SGHRS and YFSETQ. Germline trimming cut 4 bases from V and 3 bases from J; bases unmatched to any gene: 10. The variable domain in full, completed from reference TRBV5-1 and TRBJ2-3, reads KAGVTQTPRYLIKTRGQQVTLSCSPISGHRSVSWYQQTPGQGLQFLFEYFSETQRNKGNFPGRFSGRQFSNSRSEMNVSTLELGDSALYLCASSGGTSGSWRTDTQYFGPGTRLTVL.

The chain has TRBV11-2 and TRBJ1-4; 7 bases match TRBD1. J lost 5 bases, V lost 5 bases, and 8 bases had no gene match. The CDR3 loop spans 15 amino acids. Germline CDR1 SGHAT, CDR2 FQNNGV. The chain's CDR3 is CASSPTGTVNEKLFF. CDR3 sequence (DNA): TGTGCCAGCAGCCCAACCGGGACAGTGAATGAAAAACTGTTTTTT.